Listed below are T cell receptor beta chains from one sample, sequenced in a study of spatial heterogeneity in lung cancer. TCRdb recomputed calls from the 5' RACE reads with MiXCR, one row per CDR3 protein. The sample records 9,500 to 11,000 distinct CDR3 sequences, approximately 5.1% being singletons. Specimen: lung tumor tissue, collected at surgery. These receptors originate from a male donor with early-stage non-small cell lung cancer. The CDR3 runs from the conserved cysteine through the conserved F or W. Each record gives: clone size, V gene, CDR3 length, D gene, J gene, CDR3 DNA, CDR3 protein. The D gene is left open where the match is weak. Clone size is not always given. Where it is, it says once, few, many or a class for expanded clones.

>many|TRBV3-1|15|-|TRBJ2-7
TGTGCCAGCAGCCAAGGGTTCGAAACTGGCCTCGAGCAGTACTTC
CASSQGFETGLEQYF
>many|TRBV6-5|16|-|TRBJ1-6
TGTGCCAGCAGTTACTCGCATCGGGACCTTAATTCACCCCTCCACTTT
CASSYSHRDLNSPLHF
>medium-sized|TRBV12-3/TRBV12-4|14|TRBD1|TRBJ2-2
TGTGCCAGCAGGTCGGGACAGGGAGGATGGGAGCTGTTTTTT
CASRSGQGGWELFF
>many|TRBV28|14|TRBD2|TRBJ2-7
TGTGCCAGTACCGGGACTAGCCCTCCTTACGAGCAGTACTTC
CASTGTSPPYEQYF
>many|TRBV5-1|12|-|TRBJ2-3
TGCGCCAGCAGCTTGGGCCTGGATACGCAGTATTTT
CASSLGLDTQYF
>many|TRBV7-4|16|-|TRBJ1-4
TGTGCCAGCAGCTTTGGTCTCTCGGGGTCTTGTGAAAAACTGTTTTTT
CASSFGLSGSCEKLFF
>many|TRBV7-7|15|TRBD2|TRBJ2-2
TGTGCTAGCAGCCTAGCGGGAGGCTCCTCCGGGGAGCTGTTTTTT
CASSLAGGSSGELFF
>many|TRBV28|15|-|TRBJ2-4
TGTGCCAGCAGTTTATTTGAGCTAGCCAAAAACATTCAGTACTTC
CASSLFELAKNIQYF
>medium-sized|TRBV3-1|16|TRBD2|TRBJ2-7
TGTGCCAGCAGCCAAACAATCCTAGCGGGAGTCTACGAGCAGTACTTC
CASSQTILAGVYEQYF
>many|TRBV6-5|15|TRBD1|TRBJ1-2
TGTGCCAGCAGCCGGACAGGGGACCCTAACTATGGCTACACCTTC
CASSRTGDPNYGYTF
>few|TRBV6-6|14|-|TRBJ2-7
TGTGCCAGCAGTTACTCGAGCGACTCCTACGAGCAGTACTTC
CASSYSSDSYEQYF
>many|TRBV6-5|15|-|TRBJ1-1
TGTGCCAGCAGTTACTTGGACAAAATGAACACTGAAGCTTTCTTT
CASSYLDKMNTEAFF
>many|TRBV20-1|14|-|TRBJ2-1
TGCAGTGCCTTGGAGGGGACCTCCTACAATGAGCAGTTCTTC
CSALEGTSYNEQFF
>many|TRBV2|16|TRBD1|TRBJ2-1
TGTGCCAGCAGTGAAAACCGGGACAGCCTCCGGAGTGAGCAGTTCTTC
CASSENRDSLRSEQFF
>many|TRBV20-1|16|TRBD2|TRBJ2-5
TGCAGTGCTAGAACGTGGTCTAGCGGGGCGGTAGAGACCCAGTACTTC
CSARTWSSGAVETQYF
>few|TRBV7-3|13|TRBD1|TRBJ2-7
TGTGCCAGCAGCTTAGCAGGGGGCTACGAGCAGTACTTC
CASSLAGGYEQYF
>many|TRBV28|15|-|TRBJ2-2
TGTGCCAGCCTTCAGGGGAGTATGAACACCGGGGAGCTGTTTTTT
CASLQGSMNTGELFF
>medium-sized|TRBV18|15|-|TRBJ1-1
TGTGCCAGCTCACCACAAAGGGCCCAGGACACTGAAGCTTTCTTT
CASSPQRAQDTEAFF
>many|TRBV28|13|TRBD2|TRBJ2-7
TGTGCCAGCAGGCTAGCGGGAGTCAGCGAGCAGTACTTC
CASRLAGVSEQYF
>medium-sized|TRBV28|14|TRBD1|TRBJ2-7
TGTGCCAGCAGTAGGACAGGGGGACTGTACGAGCAGTACTTC
CASSRTGGLYEQYF
>-|TRBV7-6|15|TRBD1|TRBJ2-7
TGTGCCAGCAGCTTATACGACAGGGGATCCTACGAGCAGTACTTC
CASSLYDRGSYEQYF
>many|TRBV28|16|TRBD2|TRBJ2-3
TGTGCCAGCAGTTTCATTAGCGGGGGGTCGGCAGATACGCAGTATTTT
CASSFISGGSADTQYF